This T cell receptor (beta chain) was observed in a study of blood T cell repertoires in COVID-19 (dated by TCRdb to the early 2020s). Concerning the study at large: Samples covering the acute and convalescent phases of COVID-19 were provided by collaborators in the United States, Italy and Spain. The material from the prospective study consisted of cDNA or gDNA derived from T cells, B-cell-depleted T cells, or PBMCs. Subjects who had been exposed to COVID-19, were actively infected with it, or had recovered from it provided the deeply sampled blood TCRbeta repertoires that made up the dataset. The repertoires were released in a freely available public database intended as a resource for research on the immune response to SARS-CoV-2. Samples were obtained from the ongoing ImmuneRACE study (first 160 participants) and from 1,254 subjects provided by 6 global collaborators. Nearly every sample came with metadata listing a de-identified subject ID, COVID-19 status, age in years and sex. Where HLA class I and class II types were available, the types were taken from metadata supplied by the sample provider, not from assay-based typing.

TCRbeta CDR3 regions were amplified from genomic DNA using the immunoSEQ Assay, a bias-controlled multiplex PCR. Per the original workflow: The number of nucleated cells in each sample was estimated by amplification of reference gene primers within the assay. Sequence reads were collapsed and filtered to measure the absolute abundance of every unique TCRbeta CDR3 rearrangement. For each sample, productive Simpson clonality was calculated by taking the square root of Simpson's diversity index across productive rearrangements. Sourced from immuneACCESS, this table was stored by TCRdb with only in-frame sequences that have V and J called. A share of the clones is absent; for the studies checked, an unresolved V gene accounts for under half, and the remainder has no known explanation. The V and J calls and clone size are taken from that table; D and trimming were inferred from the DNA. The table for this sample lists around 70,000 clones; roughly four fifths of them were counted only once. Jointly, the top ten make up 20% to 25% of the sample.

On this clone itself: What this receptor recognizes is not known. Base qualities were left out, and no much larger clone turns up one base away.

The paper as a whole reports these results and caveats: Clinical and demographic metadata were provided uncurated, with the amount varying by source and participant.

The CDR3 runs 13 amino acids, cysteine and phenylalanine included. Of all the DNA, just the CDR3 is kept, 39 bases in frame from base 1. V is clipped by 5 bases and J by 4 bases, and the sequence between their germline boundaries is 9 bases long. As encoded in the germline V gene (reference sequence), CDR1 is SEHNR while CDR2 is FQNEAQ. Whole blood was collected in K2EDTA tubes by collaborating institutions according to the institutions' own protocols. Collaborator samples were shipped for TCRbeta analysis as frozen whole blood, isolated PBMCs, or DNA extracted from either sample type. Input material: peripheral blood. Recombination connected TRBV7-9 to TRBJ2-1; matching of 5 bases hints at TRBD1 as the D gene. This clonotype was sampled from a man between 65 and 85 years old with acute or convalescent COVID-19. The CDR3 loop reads CASSTRQYNEQFF. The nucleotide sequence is TGTGCCAGCAGCACGCGACAGTACAATGAGCAGTTCTTC.